The entry that follows covers one T cell receptor (beta chain) sequence. Antigen specificity is unknown. This sample is part of a study of somatic mutations in cytotoxic T cells in rheumatoid arthritis. Across the study: The authors flow-sorted some V beta antibody-stained T-cell populations at nearly 100% purity, including V beta1+ cells that they sequenced for TCRB.

V shed 3 bases, J shed 3 bases, and the junction held 5 bases outside the gene matches. CDR3 size: 15 residues. From germline, CDR1 is SGDLS and CDR2 YYNGEE. Study-level results: Among patients with rheumatoid arthritis, but not healthy controls, CD8+ clonality increased with age. A largest CD8+ clone above 20% of CD8+ cells occurred in about an eighth of the roughly 65 patients.

Generated by immunoSEQ multiplex PCR, the TCRdb table keeps only in-frame clones and is missing some. This sample has more than 15,000 clones, with roughly 80% found just once. Using positive magnetic bead selection on an AutoMACS, CD4+ and CD8+ cells were isolated, after which their purity was checked by flow cytometry. The origin of this receptor is an adult with rheumatoid arthritis. The chain is built from TRBV9 and TRBJ1-3; 8 positions match TRBD1. Material: CD8+ T cells sorted from blood. The CDR3 DNA sequence: TGTGCCAGCAGCGCAGGGGGCGCATATGGAAACACCATATATTTT. Translation: CASSAGGAYGNTIYF.